Below are 14 T cell receptor beta chains sequenced from a single sample in a study of B cell selection in AIRE deficiency. TCRdb's table, derived via immunoSEQ multiplex PCR, lists solely in-frame clones and lacks some. The data hold 18,000 or so clones, with roughly 91% observed a single time. The regulatory T cell sort gate was CD4+CD25hiCD127low/negative. The material sequenced was CD4+CD25+ Tregs sorted from PBMCs. All receptors derive from a human donor in good health.

This chain joins TRBV7-2 and TRBJ2-7, with TRBD2 identical over 8 bases. CDR1 and CDR2 (germline): SGHTA, FQGNSA. The ends lost 5 bases at V and 4 bases at J; junction bases unmatched: 7. CDR3 length: 14 amino acids. CDR3 protein: CASSPRTGGYEQYF. CDR3 coding DNA: TGTGCCAGCAGCCCGAGGACGGGGGGGTACGAGCAGTACTTC.

The CDR3, as DNA: TGTGCCAGCAGCTTATGGAGGGGCTACGAGCAGTACTTC. Translating it yields CASSLWRGYEQYF. The rearrangement joins TRBV5-4 to TRBJ2-7; D is possibly TRBD2 (6 bases). CDR1 is SGHNT, CDR2 YYREEE, per germline (reference sequence). The CDR3 has 13 amino acids. V lost 2 bases, J lost 3 bases, and 9 bases lay in between.

This clone was found once. The chain couples TRBV28 to TRBJ2-7; TRBD2 might be the D (7 bases). V shed 1 base and J shed 0 bases, with 16 bases lying between them. The CDR3 extends over 17 amino acids. Per germline, CDR1 MDHEN and CDR2 SYDVKM. DNA of the CDR3: TGTGCCAGCAGTTTATCCCCCCGGGGGGCCCACTCCTACGAGCAGTACTTC. Translated, it gives CASSLSPRGAHSYEQYF.

The chain recombines TRBV2 with TRBJ1-1; D is unclear. Germline CDR1 SNHLY, CDR2 FYNNEI. The V gene lost 4 bases and the J gene lost 4 bases, with 19 bases spanning the gap. The CDR3 contains 16 residues. CDR3 sequence (DNA): TGTGCCAGCAGTGTCCAAGGTGTGGGATTGGGCACTGAAGCTTTCTTT. This codes for CASSVQGVGLGTEAFF.

This chain joins TRBV7-2 and TRBJ1-1, with D maybe TRBD1 (5 bases). CDR1 and CDR2 (germline): SGHTA, FQGNSA. The CDR3 length is 14 residues. The ends were cut back, 1 base at V and 8 bases at J, with 14 bases in the middle. CDR3 amino acids: CASSLVPQGLEAFF. The CDR3 DNA reads TGTGCCAGCAGCTTAGTTCCCCAGGGACTAGAAGCTTTCTTT.

The chain joins TRBV28 to TRBJ1-5, with D perhaps TRBD1 (6 bases). Germline lookup yields CDR1 MDHEN and CDR2 SYDVKM. CDR3 length equals 17 residues. With 6 bases removed from V and 7 bases from J, the gap between germline ends came to 25 bases. The CDR3 bases are TGTGCCAGCAGCCCAGCGGGGACGGGGGGCGGCCGGCAGCCCCAGCATTTT. Translating gives CASSPAGTGGGRQPQHF.

The V gene is TRBV6-5, the J gene TRBJ2-5, with no clear D. The V end lost 2 bases, the J end lost 2 bases, and 6 bases lay between the germline ends. CDR1 and CDR2 from the germline V gene are MNHEY and SVGAGI. The CDR3 loop spans 13 amino acids. The CDR3 protein is CASSYGQQETQYF. CDR3 in DNA: TGTGCCAGCAGTTACGGGCAGCAAGAGACCCAGTACTTC.

This rearrangement joins TRBV28 to TRBJ2-5; D might be TRBD2 (5 bases). CDR1 and CDR2 (germline): MDHEN, SYDVKM. The CDR3 covers 14 residues. Trimming took 2 bases from V and 2 from J, leaving 9 bases between them. The CDR3: CASSLHRGQETQYF. The DNA of the CDR3 is TGTGCCAGCAGTTTACATCGGGGACAAGAGACCCAGTACTTC.

The chain employs TRBV6-1 and TRBJ1-5; the D is unclear. With 4 bases removed from V and 2 bases from J, the gap between germline ends came to 12 bases. The CDR3 is made up of 15 amino acids. The germline V gene has CDR1 MNHNS and CDR2 SASEGT. This CDR3 reads CASSAGRWGNQPQHF. In DNA, the CDR3 is TGTGCCAGCAGTGCTGGAAGGTGGGGCAATCAGCCCCAGCATTTT.

The J gene is TRBJ2-7, the V gene TRBV19; 7 bases map to TRBD2. The V segment lost 5 bases and the J segment 3 bases; nucleotides outside the gene matches: 16. Germline V CDR1 and CDR2: LNHDA, SQIVND (reference sequence). CDR3 length: 17 residues. The CDR3 DNA follows: TGTGCCAGTAGTTACCGGGACTACCTAGACGGCGGCTACGAGCAGTACTTC. Its translation is CASSYRDYLDGGYEQYF.

The chain recombines TRBV6-5 with TRBJ2-2; no clear D gene. The V and J ends lost 6 bases and 5 bases respectively, with 13 bases between them. CDR1 MNHEY and CDR2 SVGAGI come from the germline V gene. This CDR3 spans 14 amino acids. CDR3 in amino acids: CASSLGLVTGELFF. In DNA, the CDR3 is TGTGCCAGCAGCCTAGGCCTAGTGACCGGGGAGCTGTTTTTT.

The rearrangement links TRBV28 to TRBJ1-3, with D tentatively TRBD1 (5 bases). V shed 8 bases and J shed 0 bases, with 11 bases lying between them. In germline, CDR1 is MDHEN, CDR2 SYDVKM. This CDR3 spans 14 amino acids. The CDR3 coding sequence is TGTGCCAGCTCGACAGCAGTCTCTGGAAACACCATATATTTT. As protein: CASSTAVSGNTIYF.

As for this clone: Within the sample, other DNA sequences also encode this same CDR3. The chain has TRBV23-1 and TRBJ1-1; D unclear. TRBV23-1 falls under the ORF class, with uncertain function. The CDR3 runs to 13 residues. The germline V and J ends were trimmed by 4 bases and 6 bases, with 12 bases remaining between them. The CDR3 DNA is TGCGCCAGCAGTCCCTCGTCGGAGTCTGAAGCTTTCTTT. Its translation is CASSPSSESEAFF.

This chain links TRBV28 with TRBJ2-1, with 8 positions matching TRBD1. This CDR3 region has 15 residues. Per the germline V gene, CDR1 is MDHEN and CDR2 is SYDVKM. Trimming removed 2 bases from V and 4 bases from J; junction bases left unmatched: 4. CDR3 coding DNA: TGTGCCAGCAGTTTAGCCCGGACAGGGTACAATGAGCAGTTCTTC. Translated, it gives CASSLARTGYNEQFF.